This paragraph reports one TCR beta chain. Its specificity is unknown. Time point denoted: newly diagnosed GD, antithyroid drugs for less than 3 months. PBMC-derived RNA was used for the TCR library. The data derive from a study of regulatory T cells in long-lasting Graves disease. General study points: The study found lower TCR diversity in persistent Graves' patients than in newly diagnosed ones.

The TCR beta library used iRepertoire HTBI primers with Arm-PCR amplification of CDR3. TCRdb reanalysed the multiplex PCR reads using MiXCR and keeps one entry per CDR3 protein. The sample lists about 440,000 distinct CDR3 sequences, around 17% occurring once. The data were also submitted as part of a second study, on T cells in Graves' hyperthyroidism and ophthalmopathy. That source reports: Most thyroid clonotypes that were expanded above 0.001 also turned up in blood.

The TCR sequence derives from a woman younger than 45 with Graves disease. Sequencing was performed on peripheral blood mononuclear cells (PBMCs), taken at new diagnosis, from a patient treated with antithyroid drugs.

The CDR3 protein is CSVEGLAGRVNEQFF. CDR3 in DNA: TGCAGCGTTGAAGGTCTAGCGGGACGAGTAAATGAGCAGTTCTTC. The chain is built from TRBV29-1 and TRBJ2-1, with 9 bases lining up with TRBD2. Trimming took 1 base from V and 7 from J; bases not matched to a gene: 8. Germline lookup yields CDR1 SQVTM and CDR2 ANQGSEA. The CDR3 spans 15 residues.